This is a list of T cell receptor beta chains from one sample in a study of blood T cell repertoires in COVID-19. Data came from immunoSEQ multiplex PCR; TCRdb stores just in-frame clones and leaves some out. The profile shows 60,000 to 70,000 clones, around nine tenths of them singletons. Input material: PBMCs or T cells enriched from blood (not recorded which). The receptors were sampled from a woman in her thirties or forties who had recovered from COVID-19. Both conserved end residues are trimmed from each CDR3.

j_call v_call cdr3_aa
TRBJ1-1 TRBV11-3 ASSETGTVNTEAF
TRBJ1-4 TRBV10-2 ASSVGGTNEKLF
TRBJ1-1 TRBV14 ASSRQGWNTEAF
TRBJ2-3 TRBV5-1 ASKPLAGDTDTQY
TRBJ2-7 TRBV5-1 ASSSTGGLSYEQY
TRBJ2-3 TRBV9 ASSVAEGVDLTDTQY
TRBJ2-2 TRBV12-3/TRBV12-4 ASRIEPTGELF
TRBJ2-2 TRBV5-8 ASSSRGGTGELF
TRBJ2-5 TRBV18 ASSPSGYQETQY
TRBJ2-7 TRBV19 ASSPRTAYEQY